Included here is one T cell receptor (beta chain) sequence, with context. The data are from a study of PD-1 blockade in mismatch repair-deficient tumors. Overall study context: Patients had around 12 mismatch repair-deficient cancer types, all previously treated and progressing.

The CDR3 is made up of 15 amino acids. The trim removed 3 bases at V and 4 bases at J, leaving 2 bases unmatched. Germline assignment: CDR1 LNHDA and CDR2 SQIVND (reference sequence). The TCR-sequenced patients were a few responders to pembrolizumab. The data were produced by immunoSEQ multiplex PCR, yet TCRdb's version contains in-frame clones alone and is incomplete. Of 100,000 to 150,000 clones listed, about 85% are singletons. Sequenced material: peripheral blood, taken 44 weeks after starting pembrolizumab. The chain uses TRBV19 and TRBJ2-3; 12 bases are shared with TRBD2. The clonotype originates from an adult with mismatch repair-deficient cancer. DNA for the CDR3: TGTGCCAGTAGTATGACTAGCGGGAGCTCAGATACGCAGTATTTT. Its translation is CASSMTSGSSDTQYF.